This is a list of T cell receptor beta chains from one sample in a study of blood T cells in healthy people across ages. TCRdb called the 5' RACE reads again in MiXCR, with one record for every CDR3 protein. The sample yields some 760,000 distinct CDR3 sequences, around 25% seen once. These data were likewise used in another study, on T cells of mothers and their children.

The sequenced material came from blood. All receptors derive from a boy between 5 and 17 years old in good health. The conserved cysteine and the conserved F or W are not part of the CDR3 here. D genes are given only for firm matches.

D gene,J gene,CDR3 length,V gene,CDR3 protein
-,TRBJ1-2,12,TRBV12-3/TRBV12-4,ASSLRAGVYGYT
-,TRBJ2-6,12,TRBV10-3,AISDSTGANVLT
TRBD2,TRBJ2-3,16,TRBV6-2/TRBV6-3,ASSYVLAGGPSTDTQY
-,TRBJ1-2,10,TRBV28,ASSLYGLGYT
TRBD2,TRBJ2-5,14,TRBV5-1,ASSLTGLAGGETQY
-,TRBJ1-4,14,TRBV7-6,ASSQKVGATNEKLF
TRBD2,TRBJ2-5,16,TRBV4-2,ASSQERVTSGRAETQY
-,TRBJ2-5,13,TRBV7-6,ASSLEGQPGETQY
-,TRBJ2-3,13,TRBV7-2,ASRPEAASTDTQY
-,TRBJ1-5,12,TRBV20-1,SAATAYSNQPQH
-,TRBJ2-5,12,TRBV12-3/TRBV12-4,ASSLGAARETQY
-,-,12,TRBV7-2,ASSPTGPNYEQY
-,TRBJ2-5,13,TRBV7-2,ASSSGGSAPGTQY
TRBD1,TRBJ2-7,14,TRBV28,ASSLRGTGRSNEQY
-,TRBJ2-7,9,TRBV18,ATSGSYEQY
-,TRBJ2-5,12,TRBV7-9,ASSLVTLGETQY
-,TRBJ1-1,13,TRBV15,VTGRSRQGWTEAF
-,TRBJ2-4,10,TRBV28,ASSDRINIQY
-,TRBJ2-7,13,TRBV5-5,ASSSAPGSDYEQY
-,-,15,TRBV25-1,ASSEYAGKQPYNEQF
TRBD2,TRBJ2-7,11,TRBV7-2,ASSSGTSGEQY
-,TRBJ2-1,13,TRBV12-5,ASGLADWGIDEQF
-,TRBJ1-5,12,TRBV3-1,ASSQGHSNQPQH
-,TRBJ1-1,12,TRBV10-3,AIARQQPNTEAF
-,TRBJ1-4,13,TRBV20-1,SAREPRVPSEKLF
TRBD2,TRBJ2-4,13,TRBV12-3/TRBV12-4,ASSSGLALKNIQY